This entry is about one TCR beta chain. The data are from a study of blood T cell repertoires in COVID-19. Background on the study: Samples came from the United States, Italy and Spain, spanning acute and convalescent COVID-19.

As processed by the authors: Amplification of reference gene primers provided the estimated nucleated cell counts. The method was immunoSEQ multiplex PCR; TCRdb's version includes in-frame clones alone and lacks a portion of them. That table gives V, J and clone size, and the DNA gave D and trimming. The repertoire has just over 250,000 clones, roughly 90% of them found once; the top ten carry 4%. Germline loops: CDR1 DFQATT, CDR2 SNEGSKA (reference sequence). With 3 bases removed from V and 0 bases from J, the gap between germline ends came to 11 bases. CDR3 length: 14 residues. The TCR comes from a man in his 60s who had recovered from COVID-19. Sample: peripheral blood. This chain joins TRBV20-1 and TRBJ1-2; no firm D call. The CDR3 sequence: CSASHHSTNYGYTF. CDR3 bases: TGCAGTGCTAGTCACCACAGTACTAACTATGGCTACACCTTC.